This TCR beta chain was captured by sequencing in a study of PD-L1 blockade in urothelial cancer. Turning to the study itself: The median number of T cells present in blood samples was 130,000 to 150,000.

Templates that were synthetic TCR analogs were spiked into each PCR. Sequencing was performed with immunoSEQ multiplex PCR; in TCRdb, only in-frame clones are kept and a portion is missing. The profile covers 40,000 to 55,000 clones, with roughly 91% appearing a single time and roughly 2.5% taken by the ten largest. Germline CDR1 and CDR2: GTSNPN and SVGIG (reference sequence). This CDR3 contains 14 residues. Trimming cost V 3 bases and J 5 bases; bases outside gene matches: 7. This clone was observed a few times. As for time point: peripheral blood 6 weeks after treatment start. Locally advanced or metastatic urothelial carcinoma was present in patients. The study collected 1 to 8 samples per patient, pretreatment and on-treatment.

The clonotype originates from a man aged 60-69 years with urothelial cancer. V usage is TRBV30 and J usage is TRBJ1-5; the match to TRBD1 covers 7 bases. The material was PBMCs, obtained around atezolizumab (anti-PD-L1) treatment. The CDR3 DNA is TGTGCCTGGAGCTTTACGCAGGGGGATCAGCCCCAGCATTTT. It yields the protein CAWSFTQGDQPQHF.